The clone carrying this TCR beta chain was observed at least ten times. Its cognate antigen is unknown. The record originates from a study of Graves' ophthalmopathy and Graves' hyperthyroidism. Using RNA transcripts, the TCR beta CDR3 regions were amplified. RT-PCR with HTBI primers came first, then second-round multiplex PCR. TCRdb used MiXCR to reprocess the multiplex PCR reads, holding one entry per CDR3 protein. The data contain 220,000 or so distinct CDR3 sequences, about a fifth of them singletons. The CDR3 consists of 18 residues. The V segment lost 5 bases and the J segment 5 bases; nucleotides outside the gene matches: 15. Study results and limitations: In predicting ophthalmopathy progression, the model reached around 65% sensitivity and about 73% specificity.

Among the exclusions were patients with other autoimmune diseases, uncontrolled infections, pregnancy or lactation. This sequence originates from a woman aged 45-59 years with Graves' ophthalmopathy. The sample comprised peripheral blood. V and J are TRBV12-3 or TRBV12-4 and TRBJ2-7; 13 bases are shared with TRBD2. CDR3 loop: CASSTGTSGATTINEQYF. The CDR3 nucleotides read TGTGCCAGCAGTACGGGGACTAGCGGGGCAACAACTATTAACGAGCAGTACTTC.